This T cell receptor (beta chain) was recorded in a study of cytomegalovirus exposure and HLA in healthy donors. Study conclusions and caveats: A later analysis linked a missense DCLRE1C variant to TCR beta V- and J-gene trimming. The likely origin of a cluster of highly shared sequence variants was a sequencing artifact.

Losses at the gene ends were 6 bases for V and 6 bases for J; bases not matched to a gene: 7. CDR1 KGHSH and CDR2 LQKENI come from the germline V gene. The CDR3 is 14 amino acids. Donors were ostensibly healthy at sampling, although undocumented immune exposures were probable. PCR used 60 Vbeta primers and 13 Jbeta primers. Assay used: immunoSEQ multiplex PCR; TCRdb lists only in-frame clones, some missing. The sample includes around 37,000 clones, around 70% of them seen just once. Comment on this clone: The antigen remains undetermined.

V is TRBV18 and J is TRBJ1-5, with 8 bases aligning to TRBD1. This sequence originates from a man aged 30-40 years in good health and CMV-seronegative. The source material was PBMCs. The CDR3 region has the DNA TGTGCCAGCTCGCCGACAGGGGCGAGTCAGCCCCAGCATTTT. It is translated as CASSPTGASQPQHF.